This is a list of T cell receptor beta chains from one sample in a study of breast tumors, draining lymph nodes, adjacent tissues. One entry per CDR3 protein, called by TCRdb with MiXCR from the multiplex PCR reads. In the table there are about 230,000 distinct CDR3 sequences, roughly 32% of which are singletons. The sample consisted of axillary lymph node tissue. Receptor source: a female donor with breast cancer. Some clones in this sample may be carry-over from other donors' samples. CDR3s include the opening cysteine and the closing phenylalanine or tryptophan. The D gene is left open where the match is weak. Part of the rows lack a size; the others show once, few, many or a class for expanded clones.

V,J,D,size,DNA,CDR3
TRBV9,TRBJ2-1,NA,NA,TGTGCCAGCAGCGTAGGTATCGGGAGCTCCTACAATGAGCAGTTCTTC,CASSVGIGSSYNEQFF
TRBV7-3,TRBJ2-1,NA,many,TGTGCCAGCAGCTTGGACGGATCGGGAGACAATGAGCAGTTCTTC,CASSLDGSGDNEQFF
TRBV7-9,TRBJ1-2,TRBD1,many,TGTGCCAGCAGCCCGACGGGACAGGGGGAGGGTGGCTACACCTTC,CASSPTGQGEGGYTF
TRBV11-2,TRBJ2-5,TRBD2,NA,TGTGCCAGCAGCTTATGGGGAGGGGAAGAGACCCAGTACTTC,CASSLWGGEETQYF
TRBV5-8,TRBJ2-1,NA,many,TGTGCCAGCAGCCCAGACAGCCGATACAATGAGCAGTTCTTC,CASSPDSRYNEQFF
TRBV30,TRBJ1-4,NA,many,TGTGCCTGGCGGGACATCCACCCTGAAAAACTGTTTTTT,CAWRDIHPEKLFF
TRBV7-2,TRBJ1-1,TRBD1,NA,TGTGCCAGCAGCCCCCTGGGACAGGGGCGGCCGAACACTGAAGCTTTCTTT,CASSPLGQGRPNTEAFF
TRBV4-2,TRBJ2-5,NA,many,TGTGCCAGCTCAGGCACTAGTTTGATGGAGACCCAGTACTTC,CASSGTSLMETQYF
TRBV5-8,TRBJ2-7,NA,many,TGTGCCAGCAGCATTTCTAGGGACGAGCAGTACTTC,CASSISRDEQYF
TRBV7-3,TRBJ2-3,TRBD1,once,TGCGCCAGCAGCTCAAGACAGGGCTCAGGGAATACGCAGTATTTT,CASSSRQGSGNTQYF
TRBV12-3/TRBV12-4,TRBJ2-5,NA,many,TGTGCCAGCAGGGCAACTAGCTACCAAGAGACCCAGTACTTC,CASRATSYQETQYF
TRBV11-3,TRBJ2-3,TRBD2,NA,TGTGCCAGCAGCTTAGGCGGGAGGTCGGGGGGCACAGATACGCAGTATTTT,CASSLGGRSGGTDTQYF
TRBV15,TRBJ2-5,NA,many,TGTGCCACCAGCAGAGCAGGGATGGAAGAGACCCAGTACTTC,CATSRAGMEETQYF
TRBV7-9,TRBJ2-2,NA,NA,TGTGCCAGCAGCTTCCCGGGCTTCTACAATGAGCTGTTTTTT,CASSFPGFYNELFF
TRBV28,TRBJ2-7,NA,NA,TGTGCCGTCAGGGGAGGGTCGTTTCAAACCTACGAGCAGTACTTC,CAVRGGSFQTYEQYF
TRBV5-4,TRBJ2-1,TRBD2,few,TGTGCCAGCAGTCTGATGACTAGCGGGGAAAATAAGCAGTTCTTC,CASSLMTSGENKQFF
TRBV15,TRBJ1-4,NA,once,TGTGCCACCAGCTCTCGACTAGCGGGGACACAAAATGAAAAACTGTTTTTT,CATSSRLAGTQNEKLFF
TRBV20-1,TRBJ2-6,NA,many,TGCAGTGGGGGGGTAGGGACACCCGCCTCTGGGGCCAACGTCCTGACTTTC,CSGGVGTPASGANVLTF
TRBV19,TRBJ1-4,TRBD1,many,TGTGCCAGTTCAGGGGGCCTCACTAATGAAAAACTGTTTTTT,CASSGGLTNEKLFF
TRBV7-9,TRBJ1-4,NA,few,TGTGCCAGCAGCTTGGGCCAACTTAATGAAAAACTGTTTTTT,CASSLGQLNEKLFF
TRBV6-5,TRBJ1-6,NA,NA,TGTGCCAGCAGGACCCGGGACGGAGATGATTCACCTCTCCACTTT,CASRTRDGDDSPLHF
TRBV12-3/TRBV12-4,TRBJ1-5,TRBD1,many,TGTGCCAGCCGGGAGACAGGGGACCAGCCCCAGCATTTT,CASRETGDQPQHF
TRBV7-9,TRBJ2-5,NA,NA,TGTGCCAGCAGCTTAGGGGTCAAGAAGACCCAGTACTTC,CASSLGVKKTQYF
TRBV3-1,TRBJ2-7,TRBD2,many,TGTGCCAGCAGCCCCCGACTTACTAGCGGGAGGGGGTACGAGCAGTACTTC,CASSPRLTSGRGYEQYF
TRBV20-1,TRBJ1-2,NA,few,TGCAGTGCCCTGGATGGCTCCCCTAATAACTATTTTGCATTCTATGGCTACACCTTC,CSALDGSPNNYFAFYGYTF
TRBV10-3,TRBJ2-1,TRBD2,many,TGTGCCATCAGTGAGTCTCTAGCGGAGGGGCACAATGAGCAGTTCTTC,CAISESLAEGHNEQFF
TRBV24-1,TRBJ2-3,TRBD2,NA,TGCGCCACCAGTGATTTTGGCACTAGCGGGAGGAAAGATACGAAGTATTTT,CATSDFGTSGRKDTKYF
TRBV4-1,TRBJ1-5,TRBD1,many,TGCGCCAGCAGCCAAGGGACAGGGCCTCAACAGCCCCAGCATTTT,CASSQGTGPQQPQHF
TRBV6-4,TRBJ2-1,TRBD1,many,TGTGCCAGCAGTCACTCCCGGACAGGGCCCAATGAGCAGTTCTTC,CASSHSRTGPNEQFF
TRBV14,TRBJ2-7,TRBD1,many,TGTGCCAGCAGCCAGGACCGGGACAGGGGATTCTACGAGCAGTACTTC,CASSQDRDRGFYEQYF
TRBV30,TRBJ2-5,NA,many,TGTGCCTGGAGCGGCAGTCGAGAGACCCAGTACTTC,CAWSGSRETQYF
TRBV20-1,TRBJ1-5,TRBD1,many,TGCAGTGCCTCGGAGGACAGGGGGAATCAGCCCCAGCATTTT,CSASEDRGNQPQHF
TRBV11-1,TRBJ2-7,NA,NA,TGTGCCAGCAGCTTTGAGTTGACTGCCGACGAGCAGTACTTC,CASSFELTADEQYF
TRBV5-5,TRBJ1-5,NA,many,TGTGCCAGCAGCTTGGGTACGACAAGCAATCAGCCCCAGCATTTT,CASSLGTTSNQPQHF
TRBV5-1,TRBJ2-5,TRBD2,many,TGCGCCAGCAGCCTGAAGCCGACTAGCGGGAGTATACAAGAGACCCAGTACTTC,CASSLKPTSGSIQETQYF
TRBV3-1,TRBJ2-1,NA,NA,TGTGCCAGCAGCGATCCCGGGACTGGGAGGAATGAGCAGTTCTTC,CASSDPGTGRNEQFF
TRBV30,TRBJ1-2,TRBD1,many,TGTGCCTGGACTGACAGGGGGCTTGGCTACACCTTC,CAWTDRGLGYTF
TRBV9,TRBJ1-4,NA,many,TGTGCCAGCAGCGTAGCGCCAGCAACTAATGAAAAACTGTTTTTT,CASSVAPATNEKLFF
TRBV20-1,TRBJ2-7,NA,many,TGCAGTGCTGGCGACGGGTCCTACGAGCAGTACTTC,CSAGDGSYEQYF
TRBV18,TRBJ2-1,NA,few,TGTGCCAGCTCCGTGAGACAGTACAATGAGCAGTTCTTC,CASSVRQYNEQFF
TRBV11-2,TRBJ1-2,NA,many,TGTGCCAGCAGCTTAGGGGGGAGCTATGGCTACACCTTC,CASSLGGSYGYTF
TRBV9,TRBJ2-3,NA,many,TGTGCCAGCAGCGTCCTTCCAGCCGGCATTGCCACAGATACGCAGTATTTT,CASSVLPAGIATDTQYF
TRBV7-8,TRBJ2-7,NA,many,TGTGCCAGCAGCGAAAGCCGGGACGGATCCTACGAGCAGTACTTC,CASSESRDGSYEQYF
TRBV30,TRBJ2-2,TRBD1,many,TGTGCCTGGAGTGTAACGGGGACAGGGGGTGCGCTGTTTTTT,CAWSVTGTGGALFF
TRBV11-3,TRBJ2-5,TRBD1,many,TGTGCCAGCAGCAAGACAGGGGCAGTGGGGGCAGAGACCCAGTACTTC,CASSKTGAVGAETQYF